This T cell receptor beta chain was obtained from a study of shared clonotypes between healthy human individuals. As regards this clone: No antigen is known for it.

Trimming removed 1 base at V and 4 bases at J, with 10 bases between. CDR1 is ENHRY, CDR2 SYGVKD, per germline. The CDR3 covers 14 residues. Repertoires were generated with immunoSEQ multiplex PCR, while TCRdb's copy carries only in-frame clones and drops some. The sample carries some 680,000 clones, around 78% recorded once. Study conclusions and caveats: Memory subsets had estimated richness that was generally smaller than that of naive subsets.

The TCR comes from a woman in her 30s in good health. Sequencing was carried out using memory CD4+ T cells sorted from blood. Subset here: CD45RA-negative fraction. The gene calls are TRBV10-3 and TRBJ1-1; the D gene is possibly TRBD1 (5 bases). The CDR3 is CAISEWGGTTEAFF. CDR3 in DNA: TGTGCCATCAGTGAGTGGGGGGGGACCACTGAAGCTTTCTTT.